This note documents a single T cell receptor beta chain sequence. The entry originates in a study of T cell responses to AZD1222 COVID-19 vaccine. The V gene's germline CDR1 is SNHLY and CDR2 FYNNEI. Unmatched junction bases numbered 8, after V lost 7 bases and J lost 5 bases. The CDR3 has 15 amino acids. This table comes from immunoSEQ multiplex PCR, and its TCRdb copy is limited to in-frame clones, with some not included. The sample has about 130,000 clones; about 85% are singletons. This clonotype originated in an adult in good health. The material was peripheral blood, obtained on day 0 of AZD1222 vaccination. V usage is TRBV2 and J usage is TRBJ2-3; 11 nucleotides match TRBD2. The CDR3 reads CASKKTSGAQDTQYF. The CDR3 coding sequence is TGTGCCAGCAAAAAGACTAGCGGGGCCCAAGATACGCAGTATTTT. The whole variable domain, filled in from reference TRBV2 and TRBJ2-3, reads EPEVTQTPSHQVTQMGQEVILRCVPISNHLYFYWYRQILGQKVEFLVSFYNNEISEKSEIFDDQFSVERPDGSNFTLKIRSTKLEDSAMYFCASKKTSGAQDTQYFGPGTRLTVL.